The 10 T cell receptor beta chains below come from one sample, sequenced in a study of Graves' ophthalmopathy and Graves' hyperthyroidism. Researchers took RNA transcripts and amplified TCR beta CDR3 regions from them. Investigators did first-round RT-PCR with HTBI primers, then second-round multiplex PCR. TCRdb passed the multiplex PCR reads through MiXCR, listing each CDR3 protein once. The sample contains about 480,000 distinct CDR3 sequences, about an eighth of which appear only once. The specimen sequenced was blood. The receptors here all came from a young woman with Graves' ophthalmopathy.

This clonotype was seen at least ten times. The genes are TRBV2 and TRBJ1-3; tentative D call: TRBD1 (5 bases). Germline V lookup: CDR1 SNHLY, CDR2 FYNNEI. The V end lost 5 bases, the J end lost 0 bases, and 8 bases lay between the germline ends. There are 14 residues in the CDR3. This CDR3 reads CASSPGLSGNTIYF. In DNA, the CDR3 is TGTGCCAGCAGTCCAGGGCTCTCTGGAAACACCATATATTTT.

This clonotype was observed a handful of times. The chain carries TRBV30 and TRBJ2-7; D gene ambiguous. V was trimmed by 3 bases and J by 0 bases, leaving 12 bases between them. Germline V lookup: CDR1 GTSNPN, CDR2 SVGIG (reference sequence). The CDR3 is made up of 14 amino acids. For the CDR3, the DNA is TGTGCCTGGAGATCGACTCGAAGCTCCTACGAGCAGTACTTC. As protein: CAWRSTRSSYEQYF.

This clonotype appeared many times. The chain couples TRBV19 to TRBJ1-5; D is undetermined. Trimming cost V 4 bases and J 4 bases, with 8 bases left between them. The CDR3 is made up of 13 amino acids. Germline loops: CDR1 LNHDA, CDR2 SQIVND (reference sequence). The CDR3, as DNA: TGTGCCAGTAGTACAGTCCGTAATCAGCCCCAGCATTTT. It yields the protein CASSTVRNQPQHF. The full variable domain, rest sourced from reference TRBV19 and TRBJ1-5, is DGGITQSPKYLFRKEGQNVTLSCEQNLNHDAMYWYRQDPGQGLRLIYYSQIVNDFQKGDIAEGYSVSREKKESFPLTVTSAQKNPTAFYLCASSTVRNQPQHFGDGTRLSIL.

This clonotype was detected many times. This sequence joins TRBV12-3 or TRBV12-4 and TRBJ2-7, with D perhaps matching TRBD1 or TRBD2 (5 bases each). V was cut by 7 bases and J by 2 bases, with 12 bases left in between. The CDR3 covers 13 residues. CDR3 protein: CASTRDGTYEQYF. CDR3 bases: TGTGCCAGCACCCGGGACGGGACCTACGAGCAGTACTTC.

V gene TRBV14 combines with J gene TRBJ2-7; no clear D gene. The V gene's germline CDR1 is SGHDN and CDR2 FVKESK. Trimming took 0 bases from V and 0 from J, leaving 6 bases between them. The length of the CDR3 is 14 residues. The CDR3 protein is CASSQDLYSYEQYF. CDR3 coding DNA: TGTGCCAGCAGCCAAGATCTTTACTCCTACGAGCAGTACTTC.

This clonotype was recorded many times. In DNA, the CDR3 is TGCAGTGCTCCCCGACAGGGCTTGGGGGAGACCCAGTACTTC. This translates into CSAPRQGLGETQYF. The chain carries TRBV20-1 and TRBJ2-5, with 7 bases lining up with TRBD1. With 5 bases clipped from V and 5 bases from J, the junction kept 11 bases outside the gene matches. The CDR3 is made up of 14 amino acids. Germline-derived CDR1 and CDR2 are DFQATT and SNEGSKA (reference sequence).

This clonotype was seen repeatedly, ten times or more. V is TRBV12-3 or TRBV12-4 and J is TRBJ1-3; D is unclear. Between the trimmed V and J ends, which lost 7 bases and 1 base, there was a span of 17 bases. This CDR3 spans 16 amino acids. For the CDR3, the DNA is TGTGCCAGCACCATCGGGCCCTACGGTTCTGGAAACACCATATATTTT. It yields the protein CASTIGPYGSGNTIYF.

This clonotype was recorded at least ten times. The CDR3 bases are TGTGCCAGCACCTTACGACTGGCGGGGTTACAAGAGACCCAGTACTTC. This codes for CASTLRLAGLQETQYF. This chain joins TRBV2 and TRBJ2-5; D might be TRBD2 (6 bases). The CDR3 contains 16 residues. V was pared by 7 bases and J by 2 bases, with 20 bases between. From germline, CDR1 is SNHLY and CDR2 FYNNEI.

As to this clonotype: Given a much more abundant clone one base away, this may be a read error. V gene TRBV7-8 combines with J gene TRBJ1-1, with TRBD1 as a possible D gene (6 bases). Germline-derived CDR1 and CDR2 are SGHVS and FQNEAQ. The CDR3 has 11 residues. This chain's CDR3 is CASSTGIEACF. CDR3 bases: TGTGCCAGCAGCACAGGGATTGAAGCTTGCTTT.

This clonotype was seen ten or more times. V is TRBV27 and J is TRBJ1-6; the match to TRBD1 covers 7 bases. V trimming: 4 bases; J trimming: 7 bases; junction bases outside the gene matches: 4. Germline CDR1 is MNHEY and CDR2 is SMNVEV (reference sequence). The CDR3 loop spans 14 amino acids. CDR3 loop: CASSWTGGNSPLHF. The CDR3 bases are TGTGCCAGCAGTTGGACAGGAGGGAATTCACCCCTCCACTTT.